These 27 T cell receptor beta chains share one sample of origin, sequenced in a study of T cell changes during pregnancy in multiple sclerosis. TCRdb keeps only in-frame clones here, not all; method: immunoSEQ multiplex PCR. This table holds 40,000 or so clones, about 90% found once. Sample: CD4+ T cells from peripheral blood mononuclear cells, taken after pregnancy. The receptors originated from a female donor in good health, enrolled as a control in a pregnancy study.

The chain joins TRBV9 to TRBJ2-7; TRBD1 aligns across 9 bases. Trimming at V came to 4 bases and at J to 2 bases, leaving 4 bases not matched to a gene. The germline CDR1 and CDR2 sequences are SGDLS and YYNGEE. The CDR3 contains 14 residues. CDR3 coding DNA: TGTGCCAGCAGCTCGGGACAGGGCGCCTACGAGCAGTACTTC. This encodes CASSSGQGAYEQYF.

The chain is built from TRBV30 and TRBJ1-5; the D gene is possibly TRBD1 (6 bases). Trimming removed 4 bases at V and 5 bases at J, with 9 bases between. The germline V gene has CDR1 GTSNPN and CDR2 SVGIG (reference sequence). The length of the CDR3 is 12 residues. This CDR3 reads CAWNRADQPQHF. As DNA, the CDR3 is TGTGCCTGGAACAGGGCCGATCAGCCCCAGCATTTT.

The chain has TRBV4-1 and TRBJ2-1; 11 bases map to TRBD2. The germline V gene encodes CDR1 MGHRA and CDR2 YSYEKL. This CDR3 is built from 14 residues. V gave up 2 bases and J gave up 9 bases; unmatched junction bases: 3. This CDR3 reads CASSQQTSGVEQFF. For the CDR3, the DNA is TGCGCCAGCAGCCAACAGACTAGCGGGGTTGAGCAGTTCTTC.

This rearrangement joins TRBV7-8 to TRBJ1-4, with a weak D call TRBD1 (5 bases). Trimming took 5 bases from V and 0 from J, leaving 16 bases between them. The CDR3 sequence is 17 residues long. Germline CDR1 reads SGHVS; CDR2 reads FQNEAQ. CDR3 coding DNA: TGTGCCAGCAGCCCTCGATGGGGGGATGCAACTAATGAAAAACTGTTTTTT. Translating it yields CASSPRWGDATNEKLFF.

CDR3: CASSFQYGANVLTF. The CDR3 DNA reads as TGTGCCAGCAGCTTCCAGTACGGGGCCAACGTCCTGACTTTC. The rearrangement links TRBV7-9 to TRBJ2-6; D call uncertain. The length of the CDR3 is 14 residues. CDR1 is SEHNR, CDR2 FQNEAQ, per germline (reference sequence). The V end lost 3 bases, the J end lost 4 bases, and 7 bases lay between the germline ends. Looking up the rest from reference TRBV7-9 and TRBJ2-6 gives the full variable domain: DTGVSQNPRHKITKRGQNVTFRCDPISEHNRLYWYRQTLGQGPEFLTYFQNEAQLEKSRLLSDRFSAERPKGSFSTLEIQRTEQGDSAMYLCASSFQYGANVLTFGAGSRLTVL.

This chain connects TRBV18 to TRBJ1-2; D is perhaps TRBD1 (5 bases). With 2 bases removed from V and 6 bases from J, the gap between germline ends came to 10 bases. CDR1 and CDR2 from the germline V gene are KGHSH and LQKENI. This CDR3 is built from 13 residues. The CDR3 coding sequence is TGTGCCAGCTCACCAGCGACGGGGGATGGCTACACCTTC. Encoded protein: CASSPATGDGYTF.

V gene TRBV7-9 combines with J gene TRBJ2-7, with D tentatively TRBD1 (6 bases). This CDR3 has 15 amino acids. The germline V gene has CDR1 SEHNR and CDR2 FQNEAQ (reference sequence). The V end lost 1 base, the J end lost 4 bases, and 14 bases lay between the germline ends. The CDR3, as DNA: TGTGCCAGCAGCTTAGTAGGGGGATCATCGTACGAGCAGTACTTC. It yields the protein CASSLVGGSSYEQYF.

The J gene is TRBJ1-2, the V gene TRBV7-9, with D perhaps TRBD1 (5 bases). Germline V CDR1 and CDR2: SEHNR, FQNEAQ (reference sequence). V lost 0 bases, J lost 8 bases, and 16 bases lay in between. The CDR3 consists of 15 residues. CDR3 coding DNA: TGTGCCAGCAGCTTAGCTCTTCCAGGGAAGGTCGGCTACACCTTC. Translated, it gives CASSLALPGKVGYTF.

The CDR3 protein is CASSYPEKVGEQFF. CDR3 DNA: TGTGCCAGCAGTTACCCGGAGAAGGTGGGTGAGCAGTTCTTC. V and J are TRBV6-5 and TRBJ2-1, with D unresolved. The CDR3 loop spans 14 amino acids. With 2 bases removed from V and 9 bases from J, the gap between germline ends came to 14 bases. The germline V gene has CDR1 MNHEY and CDR2 SVGAGI.

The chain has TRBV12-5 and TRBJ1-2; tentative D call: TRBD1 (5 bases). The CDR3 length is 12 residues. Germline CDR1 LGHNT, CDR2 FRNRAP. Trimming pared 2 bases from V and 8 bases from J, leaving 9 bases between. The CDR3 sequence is CASGLFREGYTF. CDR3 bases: TGTGCTAGTGGTTTGTTCAGGGAAGGCTACACCTTC.

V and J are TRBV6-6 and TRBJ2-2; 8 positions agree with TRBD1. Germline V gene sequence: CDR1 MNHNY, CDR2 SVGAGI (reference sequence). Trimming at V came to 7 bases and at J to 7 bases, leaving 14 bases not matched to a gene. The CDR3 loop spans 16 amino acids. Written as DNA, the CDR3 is TGTGCCAGCATCAAGAGGGGGCAGGGGGCCGGCGGGGAGCTGTTTTTT. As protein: CASIKRGQGAGGELFF.

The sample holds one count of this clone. This CDR3 is CASSSGFGRTEAFF. CDR3 nucleotides: TGTGCCAGCAGTTCCGGGTTCGGGAGGACTGAAGCTTTCTTT. The chain carries TRBV27 and TRBJ1-1; no firm D call. Trimming shortened V by 4 bases and J by 5 bases, and 14 bases separated the two germline ends. In germline, CDR1 is MNHEY, CDR2 SMNVEV (reference sequence). There are 14 residues in the CDR3.

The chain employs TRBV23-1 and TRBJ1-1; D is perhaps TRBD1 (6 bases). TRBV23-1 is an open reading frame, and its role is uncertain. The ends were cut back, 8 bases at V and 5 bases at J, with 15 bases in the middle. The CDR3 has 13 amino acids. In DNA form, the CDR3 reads TGCGCCAGCCCTAGGGGGGGGGCAACTGAAGCTTTCTTT. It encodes CASPRGGATEAFF.

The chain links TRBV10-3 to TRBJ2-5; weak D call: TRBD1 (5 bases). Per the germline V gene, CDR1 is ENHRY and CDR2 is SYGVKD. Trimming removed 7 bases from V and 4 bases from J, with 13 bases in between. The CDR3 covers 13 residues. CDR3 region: CAINPGSGETQYF. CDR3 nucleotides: TGTGCCATCAATCCAGGGTCGGGAGAGACCCAGTACTTC.

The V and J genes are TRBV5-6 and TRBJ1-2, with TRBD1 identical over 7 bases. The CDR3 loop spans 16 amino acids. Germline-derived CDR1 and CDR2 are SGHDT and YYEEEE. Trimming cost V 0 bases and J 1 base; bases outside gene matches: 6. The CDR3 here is CASSLALDRFNYGYTF. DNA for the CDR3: TGTGCCAGCAGCTTGGCATTGGACAGGTTTAACTATGGCTACACCTTC.

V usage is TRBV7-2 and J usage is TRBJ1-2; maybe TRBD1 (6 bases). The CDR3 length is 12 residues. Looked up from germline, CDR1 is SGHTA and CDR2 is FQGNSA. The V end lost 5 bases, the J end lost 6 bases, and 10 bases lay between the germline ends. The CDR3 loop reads CASSVNRDGYTF. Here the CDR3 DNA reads TGTGCCAGCAGCGTTAACAGGGATGGCTACACCTTC.

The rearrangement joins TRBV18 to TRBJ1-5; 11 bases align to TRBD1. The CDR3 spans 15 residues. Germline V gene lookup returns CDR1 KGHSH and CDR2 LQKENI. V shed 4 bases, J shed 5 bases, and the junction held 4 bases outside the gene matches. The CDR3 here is CASSQDRGRDQPQHF. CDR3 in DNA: TGTGCCAGCTCACAGGACAGGGGGCGGGATCAGCCCCAGCATTTT.

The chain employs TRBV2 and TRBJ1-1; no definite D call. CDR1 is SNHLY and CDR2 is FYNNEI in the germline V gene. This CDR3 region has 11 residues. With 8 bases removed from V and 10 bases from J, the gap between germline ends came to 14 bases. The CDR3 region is CASSEWGGAFF. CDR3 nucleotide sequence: TGTGCCAGCTCAGAGTGGGGAGGAGCTTTCTTT.

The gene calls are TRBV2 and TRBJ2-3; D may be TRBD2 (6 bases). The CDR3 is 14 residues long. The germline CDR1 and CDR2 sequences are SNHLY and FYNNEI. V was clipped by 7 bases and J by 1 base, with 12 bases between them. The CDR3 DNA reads TGTGCCAGCATGCGGGAACCTCGCACAGATACGCAGTATTTT. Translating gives CASMREPRTDTQYF. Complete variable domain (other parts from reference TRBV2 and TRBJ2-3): EPEVTQTPSHQVTQMGQEVILRCVPISNHLYFYWYRQILGQKVEFLVSFYNNEISEKSEIFDDQFSVERPDGSNFTLKIRSTKLEDSAMYFCASMREPRTDTQYFGPGTRLTVL.

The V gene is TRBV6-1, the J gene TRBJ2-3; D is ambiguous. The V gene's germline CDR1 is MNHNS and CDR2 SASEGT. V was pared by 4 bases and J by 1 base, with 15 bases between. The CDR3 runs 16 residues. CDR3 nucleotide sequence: TGTGCCAGCAGTGCACGAGAAAAGCCCGGCACAGATACGCAGTATTTT. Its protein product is CASSAREKPGTDTQYF.

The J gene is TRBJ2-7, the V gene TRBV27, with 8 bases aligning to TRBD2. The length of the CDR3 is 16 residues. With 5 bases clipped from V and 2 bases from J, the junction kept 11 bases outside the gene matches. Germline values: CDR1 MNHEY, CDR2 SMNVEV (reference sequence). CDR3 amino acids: CASSPFDSGSTYEQYF. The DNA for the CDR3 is TGTGCCAGCAGTCCGTTTGACAGCGGGAGCACCTACGAGCAGTACTTC.

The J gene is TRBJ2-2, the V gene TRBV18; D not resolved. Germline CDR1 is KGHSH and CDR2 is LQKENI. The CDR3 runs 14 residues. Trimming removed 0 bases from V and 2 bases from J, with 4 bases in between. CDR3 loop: CASSPPTNTGELFF. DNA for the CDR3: TGTGCCAGCTCACCACCGACAAACACCGGGGAGCTGTTTTTT.

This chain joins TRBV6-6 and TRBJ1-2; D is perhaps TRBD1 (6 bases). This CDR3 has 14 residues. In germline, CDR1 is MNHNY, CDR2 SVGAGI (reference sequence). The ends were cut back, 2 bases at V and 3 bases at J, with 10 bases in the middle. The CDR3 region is CASSYGSGDYGYTF. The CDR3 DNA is TGTGCCAGCAGTTACGGTTCAGGGGACTATGGCTACACCTTC.

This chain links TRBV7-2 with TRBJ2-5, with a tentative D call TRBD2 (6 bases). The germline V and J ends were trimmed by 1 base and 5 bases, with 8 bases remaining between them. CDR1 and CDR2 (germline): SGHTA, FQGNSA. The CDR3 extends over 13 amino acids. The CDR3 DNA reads TGTGCCAGCAGCTTAGTCCGGGGGGAGACCCAGTACTTC. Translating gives CASSLVRGETQYF. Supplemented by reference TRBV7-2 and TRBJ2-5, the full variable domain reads GAGVSQSPSNKVTEKGKDVELRCDPISGHTALYWYRQSLGQGLEFLIYFQGNSAPDKSGLPSDRFSAERTGGSVSTLTIQRTQQEDSAVYLCASSLVRGETQYFGPGTRLLVL.

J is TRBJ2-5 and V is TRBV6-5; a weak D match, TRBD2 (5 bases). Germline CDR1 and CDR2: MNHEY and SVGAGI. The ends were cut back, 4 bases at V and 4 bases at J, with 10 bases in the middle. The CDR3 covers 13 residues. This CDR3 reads CASSFRGAETQYF. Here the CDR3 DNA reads TGTGCCAGCAGTTTCCGGGGTGCAGAGACCCAGTACTTC.

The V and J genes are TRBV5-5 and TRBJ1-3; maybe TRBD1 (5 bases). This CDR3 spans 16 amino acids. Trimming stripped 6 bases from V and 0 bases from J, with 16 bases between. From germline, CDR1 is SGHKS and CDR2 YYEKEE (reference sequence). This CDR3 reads CASNSAGGLSGNTIYF. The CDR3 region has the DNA TGTGCCAGCAACTCGGCCGGGGGACTCTCTGGAAACACCATATATTTT.

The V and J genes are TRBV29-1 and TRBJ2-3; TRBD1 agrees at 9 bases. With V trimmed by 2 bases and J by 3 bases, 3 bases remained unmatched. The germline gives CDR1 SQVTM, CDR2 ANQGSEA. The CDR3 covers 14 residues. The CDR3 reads CSVERGQGTDTQYF. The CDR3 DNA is TGCAGCGTTGAAAGGGGACAGGGTACAGATACGCAGTATTTT.